Reported below is one T cell receptor beta chain. This clone was detected only once. Its antigen is not yet known. No quality values exist for individual bases; no much larger clone is one base distant. The data derive from a study of cytomegalovirus exposure and HLA in healthy donors (dated by TCRdb to about 2017). Regarding the complete study: According to an earlier analysis of several hundred of the donors, some 180 million T cells yielded roughly 110 million unique TCR beta sequences and less than 300 Gb of sequence data. An early release covering around 630 HLA-typed donors comprised about 290 gigabases of sequencing data and roughly 86 million unique TCR sequences. Of the approximately 400 genotyped donors, 65% to 90% fell in the genetic ancestry cluster associated with self-reported Caucasian donors. The study was designed to test whether signatures of past pathogen exposure could be identified by cataloging public T cell receptors. The T cell repertoires of several hundred subjects were profiled by immunosequencing and related to cytomegalovirus serostatus. Besides the first cohort of 500 to 700 subjects, a separate validation cohort made up of some 110 different subjects was used. To predict cytomegalovirus infection status, the study combined high-throughput TCR immunosequencing, statistical association of individual TCRs with disease status, and machine learning. To study patterns of TCR occurrence, a later analysis re-analyzed previously published TCR beta repertoires from 600 to 750 donors and added high-resolution HLA genotyping. Rather than using new phenotypic data, the later analysis identified candidate immune exposures from TCR beta sequences and from how often those sequences occurred across donors. An earlier analysis of approximately 500 of the donors applied high-throughput TCR beta sequencing to assess whether each TCR beta V gene segment acted as functional or pseudogenic. Donor age, sex, ethnicity and CMV serostatus were compiled together with the repertoire data. A later genetic analysis used genome-wide SNP genotypes for about 65% of the roughly 700 donors, treating that subset as a discovery cohort. All discovery cohort repertoires had been generated using a single sequencing platform. HLA typing covered class I and class II loci at four-digit resolution. The number of donors typed differed by locus, with about 629-630 for A, B, C, DRB1 and DQB1, roughly 520 for DQA1, 600 to 610 for DPA1, and about 450 for DPB1. A handful of DR-DQ haplotypes were handled as single units for association and clustering because linkage in the cohort was strong. Among 300 to 450 genotyped donors of the cohort, an average of about 240,000 unique TCR beta nucleotide sequences were sequenced per donor, roughly 18% of them non-productive. Points the paper makes about the study in general: An association between a missense DCLRE1C variant and V-gene and J-gene trimming of TCR beta chains was found in a later genetic analysis and replicated in an independent cohort. A further reported finding was that TCR beta sequences accurately predicted the HLA-A and HLA-B alleles for most subjects in the first cohort. Cytomegalovirus status was reported to be diagnosed by the classifier with high specificity and sensitivity in both the original and validation cohorts. Because counts were too low, about 15 rarely observed V segments, including chromosome 9 orphons, were left out of the earlier analysis of 587 of the donors. It was suggested by the authors that the approach could potentially be generalized to other disease states and immunological phenotypes. At a false discovery rate of 0.05, a later analysis linked about 17,000 TCR beta sequences to specific HLA alleles. Because the 87-base-pair reads could not distinguish some IMGT-functional V segments, including TRBV6-2 and TRBV6-3, those segments were excluded. In an earlier analysis of about 550 of the donors, most TCR beta V segments were observed in productive rearrangements about 87% or about 30% of the time, broadly matching IMGT annotations. A later analysis found that HLA-associated TCR beta chains were more clonally expanded and had lower generation probabilities than equally common non-associated chains. Correlated functional status among segregating V segments might be attributable to linkage disequilibrium, but an unknown experimental factor could not be ruled out. According to a later analysis, most CMV-associated TCR beta chains appeared to be HLA-restricted, and the HLA associations seemed to be driven largely by CMV exposure. Because some donors lacked HLA typing at each locus, the association tests relied only on the typed subset. In this cohort, only TCR beta chains were sequenced, and detectable features were limited by the absence of alpha or paired-chain data. When HLA alleles, especially DR and DQ, strongly co-occurred, attributing TCR associations to individual alleles was difficult. According to a later analysis, parvovirus B19, influenza, CMV and Epstein-Barr virus appeared linked to several top co-occurrence clusters. In vitro tests confirmed that a few of the cytomegalovirus-associated TCR beta chains recognize cytomegalovirus antigens. CMV serostatus was the only immune exposure information available for the cohort. A later genetic analysis reported fewer N-insertions in productive TCRs among donors in an Asian-associated ancestry cluster than the roughly 700-donor mean. Most TCR sequences were observed very rarely across donors, whereas some public TCRs were present in many individuals. The presence/absence analyses assumed that sequencing depth was roughly uniform across donors, and that assumption may not be true. According to a later analysis, TCR association rates differed among HLA loci, with DRB1 alleles showing the most associated TCRs and HLA-C alleles showing the fewest. A cluster of highly shared sequence variants was judged likely to represent a technical artifact of the sequencing pipeline. In the study, around 150 TCR beta chains were listed as associated with cytomegalovirus.

The cohort comprised 670 or so healthy bone marrow donors. At the time of sampling, every cohort member was nominally healthy, though immune exposures that went unrecorded were likely present. The donor was CMV seronegative and was included in the group of 352 seronegative cohort members. A peripheral blood sample was provided by each donor, and peripheral blood mononuclear cells were used for TCR beta sequencing. Genomic DNA was extracted from the blood cell samples with the Qiagen DNeasy Blood Extraction Kit. The CDR3 runs 14 residues from the cysteine to the phenylalanine. Only the CDR3 part of the read is kept: 42 bases, read in frame from the first base. CDR1 and CDR2 (MNHNS, SASEGT) derive from the germline V gene. V loses 2 bases, J loses 3 bases, and the germline ends lie 10 bases apart. The method behind the library was the immunoSEQ multiplex PCR assay. The multiplex PCR relied on a mix of 60 forward primers for TCR Vbeta segments and 13 reverse primers for TCR Jbeta segments. Amplification of the CDR3 region of rearranged TCR beta genes was performed with a multiplex PCR assay on genomic DNA. Amplified TCR beta libraries were sequenced as 87-base-pair reads on the Illumina HiSeq System. From the authors' description of their analysis: Across the 500 to 700 repertoires, a later analysis counted roughly 77 million unique TCR beta chains, roughly 11 million of which were shared by at least two donors. A nearest-neighbor algorithm error-corrected the raw reads and collapsed the reads into unique sequences, merging closely related sequences to remove PCR and sequencing errors. Alignment of CDR3 sequences to IMGT reference sequences was used to assign V, D and J gene segments. For a sequence to be retained, a match of at least six nucleotides to both a V gene segment and a J gene segment was required. A rearrangement was called productive if the CDR3 had no stop codons and remained in frame with V and J, and every other rearrangement was called non-productive. Following IMGT convention, CDR3 was defined as the stretch from the second conserved V-encoded cysteine to the conserved J-encoded phenylalanine. The earlier analysis of about 610 of the donors excluded sequences that lacked an unambiguous match to a single V gene segment. An earlier analysis of several hundred of the donors called V segments functional above 56.7% productive rearrangements and segregating when the between-donor standard deviation exceeded 5%. A statistical classification framework was built for diagnosing cytomegalovirus status from the catalog of TCR beta chain sequences. V and J gene assignment, in a later analysis, came from comparing TCR nucleotide sequences with IMGT/GENE-DB human TR gene sequences. The TCRdist pipeline was used in a later analysis to assign CDR3 sequences and most-parsimonious VDJ recombination scenarios. In a later analysis, each TCR beta chain was defined by its CDR3 amino acid sequence together with its V-gene family, and reads without a unique V-gene family were excluded. To address suspected cross-contamination and a sequencing artifact, a later analysis removed around 590 highly shared, low-generation-probability nucleotide sequences. In a later analysis, a clonal expansion index was calculated for each public chain from normalized within-repertoire ranks of inferred template counts. A later analysis computed generation probabilities with a VDJ recombination model fitted to out-of-frame rearrangements, and checked the results against IGoR. In a later analysis, hypergeometric tests were used to score TCR-TCR, TCR-HLA and TCR-CMV co-occurrence, with a repertoire-size bias correction applied to TCR pairs. In a later analysis, false discovery rates were estimated by permuting HLA or CMV assignments 20 times. In a later analysis, co-occurring TCRs were grouped with DBSCAN, and TCRdist sequence similarity was added when clustering was performed within HLA-allele-positive subsets. Repertoires with fewer than 30,000 or more than 120,000 public chains, plus five repertoires with anomalous nucleotide sharing, were excluded from co-occurrence clustering. TCRdb took this table from immuneACCESS and kept in-frame rearrangements with V and J called. Such tables lack part of the clones; where checked against another copy, unresolved V genes explain under half of the gap, and the rest is unexplained. V and J calls and clone size are copied from that table; D and trimming were computed from the DNA. The sample profile shows 150,000 to 200,000 clones; 70% to 80% of them were found once. The ten largest make up 1.5% to 2% of the sample.

The rearrangement combines TRBV6-1 with TRBJ2-5; TRBD1 could be the D gene, as 5 bases match. This sequence originates from a man aged 25-40 years in good health and CMV-seronegative. The sample was PBMCs. The DNA sequence is given as TGTGCCAGCAGTGAAAGGGGTGGGAAAGAGACCCAGTACTTC. Its translation reads: CASSERGGKETQYF.